Sequencing of this T cell receptor (beta chain) was carried out in a study of lymphopenia after photon versus proton radiotherapy (dated by TCRdb to between 2018 and 2021). Broadly, across the study: The study compared the immunological effects of photon versus proton radiation therapy in patients with gastrointestinal tumors who developed high-grade lymphopenia. The study was designed to characterize how the impact on the immune system differs between the two radiation modalities. The roughly 18 patients in the cohort had gastrointestinal tumors, were treated with either photon or proton therapy, and subsequently developed lymphopenia.

The germline V gene specifies SGHTA as CDR1 and FQGNSA as CDR2. Inclusive of the bounding cysteine and phenylalanine, the CDR3 is 14 residues long. Left in the record is the CDR3 DNA by itself, 42 bases read in frame from the first base. Trimming leaves V shorter by 5 bases and J shorter by 1 base, with the junction holding 4 bases beyond the gene matches. On the study overall, not on this receptor specifically: The survival association was assessed only in patients who died, and better survival with proton therapy was presented by the authors as a possibility rather than a demonstrated result. Relative stability during treatment was observed in proton-treated patients, whereas loss of naive T cells and TCR diversity and gain of effector/memory populations were observed in photon-treated patients. After the lymphocyte count nadir, repertoires from photon-treated patients showed oligoclonal expansion, particularly of CD8+ Temra cells, and this expansion drove the decline in diversity. Across the cohort, an inverse correlation was found between a larger post-nadir drop in TCR diversity and overall survival time among patients who died.

Regarding this clone: The target of this receptor is not known. No qualities accompany the bases; no much larger clone lies one base away.

The library relied on the immunoSEQ multiplex PCR assay. T cell repertoires were profiled by deep sequencing of rearranged TCR beta loci, alongside multiparametric flow cytometry. In its TCRdb copy, this immuneACCESS table keeps in-frame sequences only and misses some clones. Where compared with another copy, unresolved V genes explain less than half of these, and the others have no known cause. The sample contains about 70,000 clones, 85% to 95% of them found a single time. The ten most abundant clones make up approximately 2% of the sample. The rearrangement joined TRBV7-2 to TRBJ2-7; TRBD2 aligns with 8 central bases. This clonotype was sampled from a woman in her thirties or forties with cholangiocarcinoma. Sequenced here: peripheral blood, sampled from a patient treated with photon-based radiotherapy. This receptor carries the CDR3 CASSRVAGSYEQYF. DNA sequence: TGTGCCAGCAGCCGAGTAGCGGGGTCCTACGAGCAGTACTTC. Extended through the reference TRBV7-2 and TRBJ2-7 proteins, this CDR3 yields the full variable domain: GAGVSQSPSNKVTEKGKDVELRCDPISGHTALYWYRQSLGQGLEFLIYFQGNSAPDKSGLPSDRFSAERTGGSVSTLTIQRTQQEDSAVYLCASSRVAGSYEQYFGPGTRLTVT.